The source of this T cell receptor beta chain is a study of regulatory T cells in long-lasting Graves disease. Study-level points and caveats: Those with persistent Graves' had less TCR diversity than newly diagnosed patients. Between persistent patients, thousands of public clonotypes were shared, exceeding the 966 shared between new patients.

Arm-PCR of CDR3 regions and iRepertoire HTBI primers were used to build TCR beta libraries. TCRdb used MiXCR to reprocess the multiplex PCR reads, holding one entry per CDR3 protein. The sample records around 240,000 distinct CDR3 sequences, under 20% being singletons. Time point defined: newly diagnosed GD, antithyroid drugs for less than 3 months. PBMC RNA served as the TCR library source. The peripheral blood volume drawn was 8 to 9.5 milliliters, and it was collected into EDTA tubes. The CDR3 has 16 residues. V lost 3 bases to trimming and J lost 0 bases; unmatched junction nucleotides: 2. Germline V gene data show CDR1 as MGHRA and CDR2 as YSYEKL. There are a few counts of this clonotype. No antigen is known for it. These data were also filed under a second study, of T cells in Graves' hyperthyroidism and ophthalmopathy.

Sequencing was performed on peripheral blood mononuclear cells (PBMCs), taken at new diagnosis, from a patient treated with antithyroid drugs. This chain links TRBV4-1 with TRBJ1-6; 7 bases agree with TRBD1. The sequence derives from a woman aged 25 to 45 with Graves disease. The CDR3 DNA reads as TGCGCCAGCAGCCAGGGACAGAGCTCCTATAATTCACCCCTCCACTTT. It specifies CASSQGQSSYNSPLHF.